This entry is about one T cell receptor beta chain. These data are taken from a study of blood T cell repertoires in COVID-19. On the study more broadly: Samples representing acute and convalescent COVID-19 were sourced from the United States, Italy and Spain. PBMCs, B-cell-depleted T cells, or T cells were the source of the cDNA or gDNA that made up the material.

With 4 bases removed from V and 10 bases from J, the gap between germline ends came to 11 bases. Germline values: CDR1 GTSNPN, CDR2 SVGIG (reference sequence). The CDR3 runs 12 residues. Seattle enrolled patients during active infection and tracked them longitudinally. Original data processing: Counts of nucleated cells, estimated from reference gene primer amplification, were obtained. Repertoires were generated with immunoSEQ multiplex PCR, while TCRdb's copy carries only in-frame clones and drops some. For V, J and clone size, that table is used; D and trimming come from the DNA. Of some 310,000 clones listed, about 90% were seen once; the top ten hold roughly 2.9%.

The specimen sequenced was peripheral blood. The receptor comes from a woman aged 30 to 39 with COVID-19, enrolled during active disease. V and J are TRBV30 and TRBJ1-6, with D tentatively TRBD1 (6 bases). The CDR3 DNA follows: TGTGCCTGGAACAGGGAAGGATCACCCCTCCACTTT. This codes for CAWNREGSPLHF.